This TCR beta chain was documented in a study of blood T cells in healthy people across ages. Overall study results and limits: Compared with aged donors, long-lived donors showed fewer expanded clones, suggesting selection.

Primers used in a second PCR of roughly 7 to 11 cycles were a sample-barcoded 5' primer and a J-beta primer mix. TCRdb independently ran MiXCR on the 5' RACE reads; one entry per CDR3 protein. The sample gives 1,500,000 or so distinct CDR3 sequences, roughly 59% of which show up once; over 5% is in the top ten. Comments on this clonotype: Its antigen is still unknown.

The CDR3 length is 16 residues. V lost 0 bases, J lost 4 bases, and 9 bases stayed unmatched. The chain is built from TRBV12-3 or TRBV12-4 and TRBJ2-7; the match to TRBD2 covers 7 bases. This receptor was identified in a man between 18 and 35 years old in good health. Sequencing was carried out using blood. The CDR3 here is CASSLALAGESYEQYF. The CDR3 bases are TGTGCCAGCAGTTTAGCGCTGGCGGGGGAGTCATACGAGCAGTACTTC.